This record covers a single T cell receptor beta chain. These data belong to a study of T-cell reconstitution after alpha-beta-depleted transplantation in children. Deletions cut 5 bases from V and 4 bases from J, with 15 bases between. The CDR3 totals 14 residues. CDR1 MGHRA and CDR2 YSYEKL come from the germline V gene. The TCRbeta library incorporated unique molecular identifiers. TCRdb re-called the PCR reads with MiXCR, one entry per CDR3 protein. The sample includes hundreds of thousands of distinct CDR3 sequences, roughly 18% seen only once; the top ten take approximately 3%. The TCR sequence derives from a human donor who donated a stem cell graft to a child with acute lymphoblastic leukemia. The specimen was PBMCs from the stem cell graft donor, collected from the stem cell graft. This sequence joins TRBV4-1 and TRBJ2-7, with a tentative D call TRBD1 (6 bases). The CDR3: CASSSSGVEYEQYF. The DNA of the CDR3 is TGCGCCAGCAGCTCATCAGGGGTTGAGTACGAGCAGTACTTC.